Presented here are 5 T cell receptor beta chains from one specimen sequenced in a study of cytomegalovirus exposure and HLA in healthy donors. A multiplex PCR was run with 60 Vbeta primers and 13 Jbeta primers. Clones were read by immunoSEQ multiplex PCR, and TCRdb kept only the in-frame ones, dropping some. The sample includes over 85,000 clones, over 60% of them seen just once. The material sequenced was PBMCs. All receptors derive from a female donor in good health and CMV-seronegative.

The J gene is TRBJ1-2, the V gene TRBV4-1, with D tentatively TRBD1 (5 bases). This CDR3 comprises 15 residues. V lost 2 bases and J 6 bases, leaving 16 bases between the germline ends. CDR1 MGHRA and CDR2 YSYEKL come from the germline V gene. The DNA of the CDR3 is TGCGCCAGCAGCCAACCGGACGGGGCGGGGGATGGCTACACCTTC. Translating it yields CASSQPDGAGDGYTF.

CDR3 nucleotide sequence: TGTGCCAGTAAATGGGGGGGCGCCGATCAGCCCCAGCATTTT. Encoded protein: CASKWGGADQPQHF. V is TRBV19 and J is TRBJ1-5; maybe TRBD1 (6 bases). Germline V gives CDR1 LNHDA, CDR2 SQIVND (reference sequence). The CDR3 runs 14 residues. The V end was cut by 7 bases, the J end by 5 bases, with 15 bases between.

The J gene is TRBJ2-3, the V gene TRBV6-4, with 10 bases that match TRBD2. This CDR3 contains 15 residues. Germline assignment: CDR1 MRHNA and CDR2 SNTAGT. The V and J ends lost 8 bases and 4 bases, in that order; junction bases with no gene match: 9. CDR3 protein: CASAASSGSPDTQYF. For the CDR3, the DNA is TGTGCCAGCGCTGCTTCTAGCGGGAGCCCAGATACGCAGTATTTT.

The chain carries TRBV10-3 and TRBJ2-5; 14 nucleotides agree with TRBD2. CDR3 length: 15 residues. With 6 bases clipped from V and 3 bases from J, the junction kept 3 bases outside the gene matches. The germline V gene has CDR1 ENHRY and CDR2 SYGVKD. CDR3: CAIRQTSGGEETQYF. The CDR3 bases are TGTGCCATCAGACAGACTAGCGGGGGGGAAGAGACCCAGTACTTC.

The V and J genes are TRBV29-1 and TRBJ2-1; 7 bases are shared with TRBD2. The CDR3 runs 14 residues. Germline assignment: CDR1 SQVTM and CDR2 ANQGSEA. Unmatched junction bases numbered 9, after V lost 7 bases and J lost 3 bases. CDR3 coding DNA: TGCAGCGAACGCTCGGCTAGCGGCTACAATGAGCAGTTCTTC. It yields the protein CSERSASGYNEQFF.